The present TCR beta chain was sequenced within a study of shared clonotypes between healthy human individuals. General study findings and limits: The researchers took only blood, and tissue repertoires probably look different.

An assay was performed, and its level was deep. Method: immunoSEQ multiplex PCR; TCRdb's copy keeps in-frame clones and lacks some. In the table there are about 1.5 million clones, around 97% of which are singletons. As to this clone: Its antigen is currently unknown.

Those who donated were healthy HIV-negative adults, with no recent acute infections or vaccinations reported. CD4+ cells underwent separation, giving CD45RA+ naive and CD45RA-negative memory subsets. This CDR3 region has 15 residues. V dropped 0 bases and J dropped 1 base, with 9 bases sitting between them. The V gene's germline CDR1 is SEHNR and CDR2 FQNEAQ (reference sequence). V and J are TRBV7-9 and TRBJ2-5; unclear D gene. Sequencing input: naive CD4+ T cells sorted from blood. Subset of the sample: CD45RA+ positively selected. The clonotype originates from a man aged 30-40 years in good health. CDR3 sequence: CASSLALKSQETQYF. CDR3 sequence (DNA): TGTGCCAGCAGCTTAGCGTTGAAGAGCCAAGAGACCCAGTACTTC.